This T cell receptor (beta chain) derives from a study of CD8+ T cells in alopecia areata. Trimming stripped 5 bases from V and 2 bases from J, with 19 bases between. Germline V CDR1 and CDR2: SGHTA, FQGNSA. This CDR3 spans 16 amino acids. cDNA prepared by RNA extraction and subsequent reverse transcription served as the template for sequencing. TCRdb keeps only in-frame clones here, not all; method: immunoSEQ multiplex PCR. The sample lists 120,000 or so clones; approximately 60% were seen once. This sample's treatment: oral pan-JAK inhibitor, 5-10 mg twice daily. The study team obtained lesional scalp punch biopsies and peripheral blood from alopecia areata patients.

The V and J genes are TRBV7-2 and TRBJ2-7; no definite D call. This TCR came from a human donor with alopecia areata. The sequencing used CD4+ T cells sorted from blood, collected at week 4, from a patient treated with tofacitinib. CDR3: CASSPQASPTTYEQYF. The CDR3 region has the DNA TGTGCCAGCAGCCCGCAAGCGTCGCCGACCACCTACGAGCAGTACTTC. The full variable domain, with the rest looked up from reference TRBV7-2 and TRBJ2-7, is GAGVSQSPSNKVTEKGKDVELRCDPISGHTALYWYRQSLGQGLEFLIYFQGNSAPDKSGLPSDRFSAERTGGSVSTLTIQRTQQEDSAVYLCASSPQASPTTYEQYFGPGTRLTVT.